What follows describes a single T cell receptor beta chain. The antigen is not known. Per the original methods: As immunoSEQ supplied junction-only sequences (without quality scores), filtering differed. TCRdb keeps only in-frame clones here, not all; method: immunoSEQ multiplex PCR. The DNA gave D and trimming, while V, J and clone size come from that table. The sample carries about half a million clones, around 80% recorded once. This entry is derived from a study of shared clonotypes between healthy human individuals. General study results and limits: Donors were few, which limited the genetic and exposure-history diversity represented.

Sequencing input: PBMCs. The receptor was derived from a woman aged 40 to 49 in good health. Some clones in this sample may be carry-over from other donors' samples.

The CDR3 here is CASSLDLSGSVYEQYF. The CDR3 DNA reads as TGTGCCAGCAGCTTAGATCTGAGCGGGAGCGTTTACGAGCAGTACTTC. The V and J genes are TRBV11-2 and TRBJ2-7, with TRBD2 identical over 8 bases. The CDR3 totals 16 residues. V dropped 0 bases and J dropped 4; count of bases not matched to a gene: 8. The germline V gene encodes CDR1 SGHAT and CDR2 FQNNGV.